This TCR beta chain originates from a study of human T cells and chemical hapten exposure. There are many counts of this clonotype. In TCRdb, the RACE reads were re-called with MiXCR into one record per CDR3 protein. The repertoire holds about 98,000 distinct CDR3 sequences, with 11% as singletons. Time point reported: pre-sensitization, week 0. As to treatment: therapeutic diphenylcyclopropenone sensitization with weekly scalp DPC. The CDR3 sequence is 12 residues long. Germline V CDR1 and CDR2: SQVTM, ANQGSEA. Trimming took off 6 bases at V and 2 bases at J, with 9 bases between the two ends. The sequenced sample was whole blood, obtained in connection with sensitization to the hapten diphenylcyclopropenone (DPC). The sequence was collected from an older woman with alopecia areata. Some clones in this sample may be carry-over from other donors' samples. The J gene is TRBJ2-3, the V gene TRBV29-1, with no clear D. The CDR3 DNA follows: TGCAGCGTGACTTCCAACACAGATACGCAGTATTTT. Its translation is CSVTSNTDTQYF.